A single sample is the source of the 8 T cell receptor beta chains below, sequenced in a study of patients and donors after allogeneic stem cell transplantation. TCRdb recomputed calls from the RT-PCR reads with MiXCR, one row per CDR3 protein. The sample consists of tens of thousands of distinct CDR3 sequences, about 6.8% of them appearing once. Material: blood, either unsorted or a sorted T cell fraction (not recorded which). The receptors here all came from a human donor who was either an allogeneic HSCT recipient or a stem cell or donor lymphocyte infusion donor (not recorded which). It is not recorded whose cells these are; they may come from a transplant donor.

Many counts were recorded for this clonotype. V and J are TRBV6-2 or TRBV6-3 and TRBJ2-7; D gene ambiguous. The germline V gene encodes CDR1 MNHEY and CDR2 SVGEGT. Between the trimmed V and J ends, which lost 5 bases and 3 bases, there was a span of 2 bases. The CDR3 totals 10 residues. The CDR3 DNA is TGTGCCAGCAGTCGCTACGAGCAGTACTTC. The encoded protein is CASSRYEQYF.

Ten or more counts support this clonotype. This CDR3 is CASIGTSDTDTQYF. The CDR3 DNA follows: TGTGCCAGCATCGGGACATCCGACACAGATACGCAGTATTTT. V is TRBV6-6 and J is TRBJ2-3, with D maybe TRBD1 (6 bases). The ends were cut back, 7 bases at V and 2 bases at J, with 13 bases in the middle. The CDR3 totals 14 residues. Germline lookup yields CDR1 MNHNY and CDR2 SVGAGI (reference sequence).

This rearrangement joins TRBV7-6 to TRBJ2-1, with 8 bases lining up with TRBD1. CDR1 and CDR2 from the germline V gene are SGHVS and FNYEAQ. V shed 1 base and J 0 bases; nucleotides not matched to a gene: 11. The CDR3 is 19 residues long. CDR3 sequence: CASSLGGQAGIYSYNEQFF. The CDR3, as DNA: TGTGCCAGCAGCTTAGGGGGACAGGCGGGAATATACTCCTACAATGAGCAGTTCTTC.

In its sample, this clonotype ranks as medium-sized (0.01 to 0.1%). The chain couples TRBV4-3 to TRBJ2-2; TRBD2 matches at 10 bases. After removal of 0 bases from V and 6 bases from J, the junction contained 4 bases not matched to a gene. This CDR3 spans 16 amino acids. The germline V gene has CDR1 LGHNA and CDR2 YSLEER. The CDR3 DNA sequence: TGCGCCAGCAGCCAAGATGTTCTAGCGGGAGCCGGGGAGCTGTTTTTT. Protein sequence: CASSQDVLAGAGELFF.

The V and J genes are TRBV5-6 and TRBJ2-1, with TRBD1 matching over 8 bases. The V gene end was trimmed by 5 bases and the J gene end by 3 bases; junction bases not matched to a gene: 22. CDR1 is SGHDT and CDR2 is YYEEEE in the germline V gene. This CDR3 is 20 amino acids long. CDR3 sequence reads: CASRQQGGSVLPGSYNEQFF. The CDR3 DNA sequence: TGTGCCAGCAGACAACAGGGGGGTAGCGTTCTTCCCGGGAGCTACAATGAGCAGTTCTTC.

This clonotype counts as medium-sized. The chain couples TRBV6-5 to TRBJ2-7, with D perhaps matching TRBD1 (6 bases). Trimming took off 6 bases at V and 1 base at J, with 13 bases between the two ends. The CDR3 spans 14 residues. The germline V gene has CDR1 MNHEY and CDR2 SVGAGI. The CDR3 nucleotides read TGTGCCAGCAGCCAACAGGGTCTGTCCTACGAGCAGTACTTC. Its translation is CASSQQGLSYEQYF.

This clonotype showed up many times. The chain combines TRBV7-6 with TRBJ2-7, with unresolved D. Per germline, CDR1 SGHVS and CDR2 FNYEAQ. V was shortened by 1 base and J by 4 bases, with 5 bases between the two germline ends. This CDR3 region has 12 residues. CDR3 bases: TGTGCCAGCAGCTTAGTCTGGTACGAGCAGTACTTC. As protein: CASSLVWYEQYF.

The chain combines TRBV9 with TRBJ2-1, with 11 bases identical to TRBD1. The V gene's germline CDR1 is SGDLS and CDR2 YYNGEE. J was trimmed by 8 bases and V by 1 base; bases with no gene match: 5. The CDR3 is 15 amino acids. The CDR3 bases are TGTGCCAGCAGCGTAACGGGACAGGGGGGATATGAGCAGTTCTTC. The encoded protein is CASSVTGQGGYEQFF.